This T cell receptor (beta chain) is from a study of blood T cells in healthy people across ages. This clonotype was seen only a few times. V dropped 3 bases and J dropped 5 bases, with 20 bases sitting between them. The CDR3 is 16 amino acids. Looked up from germline, CDR1 is DFQATT and CDR2 is SNEGSKA (reference sequence). Primed by a sample-barcoded 5' primer and a J-beta primer mix, a second PCR proceeded for about 6 to 12 cycles. A template-switch adaptor with 12 random nucleotides tagged each cDNA molecule. One entry per CDR3 protein results from TCRdb running MiXCR on the 5' RACE reads. The sample has about 630,000 distinct CDR3 sequences, roughly 21% seen once.

Sequenced material: blood. The chain is built from TRBV20-1 and TRBJ2-1; TRBD2 is a possible D gene (6 bases). The receptor's source is a man between 65 and 85 years old in good health. CDR3 region: CSASGRRTTRHNEQFF. CDR3 DNA: TGCAGTGCTAGCGGGAGAAGGACTACAAGACACAATGAGCAGTTCTTC.